This T cell receptor (beta chain) was found in a study of blood T cell repertoires in COVID-19. Study at large: Donors in the United States, Italy and Spain gave samples during acute or convalescent COVID-19. Nucleic acid was either cDNA or gDNA, and it came from T cells, B-cell-depleted T cells, or PBMCs.

CDR1 and CDR2 (germline): MNHEY, SVGAGI. The CDR3 sequence is 15 residues long. The V gene end was trimmed by 5 bases and the J gene end by 7 bases; junction bases not matched to a gene: 9. Authors' methods: Using reference gene primer amplification, nucleated cell counts were estimated. Assay: immunoSEQ multiplex PCR; the TCRdb copy retains only in-frame clones and omits some. D and trimming come from the DNA, and the V and J calls and clone size come from that table. The sample carries 150,000 to 200,000 clones, 81% recorded once. This clone was counted at least ten times. The sample taken for sequencing was peripheral blood. The TCR sequence derives from a man between 60 and 70 years old with active or convalescent COVID-19. The chain joins TRBV6-5 to TRBJ2-1; 9 nucleotides line up with TRBD1. CDR3 DNA sequence: TGTGCCAGCAGTCGCGTCGGGACAGGGAGAAATGAGCAGTTCTTC. Translated: CASSRVGTGRNEQFF.